Many counts were recorded for the clone carrying this T cell receptor beta chain. Its antigen is not known. This CDR3 contains 15 residues. Germline CDR1 and CDR2: MGHRA and YSYEKL. V trimming: 4 bases; J trimming: 5 bases; junction bases outside the gene matches: 7. Expansion lasted 3 days, with either anti-CD3 antibody OKT3 or CD3/CD28 beads. This sample: Jurkat plus normal T cells with anti-TRBV12 bispecific. The sample is drawn from a study of beta chain bispecific antibodies for T cell cancers. In the study overall: Healthy donor T cells cocultured with leukemia lines and bispecific antibodies. The leukemia lines expressed TRBV12-3 (Jurkat) and TRBV5-5 (HPB-ALL).

In TCRdb, the 5' RACE reads were re-called with MiXCR into one record per CDR3 protein. The sample shows 20,000 to 25,000 distinct CDR3 sequences, approximately 1.9% of them seen only once. Study-wide findings and caveats: Anti-TRBV12 exposure, compared with anti-CD19, reduced the TRBV12-3 proportion of TRBV signal by approximately 99%. Most targeted TRBV signal came from the leukemia cell line cells, not normal T cells.

The chain is built from TRBV4-1 and TRBJ2-7; 11 nucleotides agree with TRBD1. This material consisted of healthy donor T cells cultured with leukemia cells, taken from a culture containing a bispecific antibody targeting TCR Vbeta12. This receptor was identified in a human donor in good health. Some clones in this sample may be carry-over from other donors' samples. CDR3 DNA sequence: TGCGCCAGCAGCCCCGGACAGGGGGCGGGCCACGAGCAGTACTTC. Its translation is CASSPGQGAGHEQYF.